This TCR beta chain is drawn from a study of T cells in Graves' hyperthyroidism and ophthalmopathy. This CDR3 has 16 amino acids. Trimming stripped 7 bases from V and 5 bases from J, with 21 bases between. From germline, CDR1 is LNHDA and CDR2 SQIVND (reference sequence). It was RNA transcripts that yielded the amplified TCR beta CDR3 regions. During a first-round RT-PCR of the TCR CDR3, the HTBI primer set was used. TCRdb analysed the multiplex PCR reads with MiXCR anew, one entry per CDR3 protein. The table records roughly 100,000 distinct CDR3 sequences, around 50% of them present only once. This clonotype was counted many times.

Sequenced: blood. The sequence derives from a man in his forties or fifties with Graves' hyperthyroidism. The gene calls are TRBV19 and TRBJ1-5, with D perhaps matching TRBD1 (5 bases). CDR3 bases: TGTGCCAGTAATTTCGGCAGGGAGATAGGTGATCAGCCCCAGCATTTT. It specifies CASNFGREIGDQPQHF. Full variable domain (remainder filled in from reference TRBV19 and TRBJ1-5): DGGITQSPKYLFRKEGQNVTLSCEQNLNHDAMYWYRQDPGQGLRLIYYSQIVNDFQKGDIAEGYSVSREKKESFPLTVTSAQKNPTAFYLCASNFGREIGDQPQHFGDGTRLSIL.